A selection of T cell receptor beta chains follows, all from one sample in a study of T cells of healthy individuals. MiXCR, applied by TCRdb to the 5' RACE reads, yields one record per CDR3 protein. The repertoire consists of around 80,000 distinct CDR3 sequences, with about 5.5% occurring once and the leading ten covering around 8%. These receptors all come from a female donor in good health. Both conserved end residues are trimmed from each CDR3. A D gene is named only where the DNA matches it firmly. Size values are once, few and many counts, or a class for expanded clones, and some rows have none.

CDR3aa: ASSRDRVYGYT
v_gene: TRBV12-3/TRBV12-4
d_gene: TRBD1
abundance: many
j_gene: TRBJ1-2

CDR3aa: ASRDNNEQF
v_gene: TRBV7-9
d_gene: -
abundance: -
j_gene: TRBJ2-1

CDR3aa: ASSYHGTGGNYYEQY
v_gene: TRBV27
d_gene: TRBD1
abundance: few
j_gene: TRBJ2-7

CDR3aa: AWGVDQNIQY
v_gene: TRBV30
d_gene: -
abundance: many
j_gene: TRBJ2-4

CDR3aa: SARVHTNQPQH
v_gene: TRBV20-1
d_gene: -
abundance: many
j_gene: TRBJ1-5

CDR3aa: ATSGPAYNEQF
v_gene: TRBV24-1
d_gene: -
abundance: many
j_gene: TRBJ2-1

CDR3aa: ASSGQGLDIQY
v_gene: TRBV19
d_gene: TRBD1
abundance: many
j_gene: TRBJ2-4

CDR3aa: ASSYRRDTQY
v_gene: TRBV6-2/TRBV6-3
d_gene: -
abundance: many
j_gene: TRBJ2-3

CDR3aa: ASSQVDRGTEAF
v_gene: TRBV3-1
d_gene: TRBD1
abundance: few
j_gene: TRBJ1-1

CDR3aa: ATSQDSNQPQH
v_gene: TRBV24-1
d_gene: -
abundance: -
j_gene: TRBJ1-5

CDR3aa: ASSAGFYGYT
v_gene: TRBV6-5
d_gene: -
abundance: many
j_gene: TRBJ1-2

CDR3aa: ASSQDFRGGELF
v_gene: TRBV4-1
d_gene: -
abundance: many
j_gene: TRBJ2-2

CDR3aa: ASSVRRDQETQY
v_gene: TRBV7-9
d_gene: -
abundance: few
j_gene: TRBJ2-5

CDR3aa: ASSLKGETQY
v_gene: TRBV27
d_gene: -
abundance: many
j_gene: TRBJ2-5

CDR3aa: ASSYSPEPPYNEQF
v_gene: TRBV6-2/TRBV6-3
d_gene: -
abundance: few
j_gene: TRBJ2-1

CDR3aa: ACRGMRTEAF
v_gene: TRBV12-3/TRBV12-4
d_gene: -
abundance: many
j_gene: TRBJ1-1

CDR3aa: ACGASFYEQY
v_gene: TRBV7-9
d_gene: -
abundance: many
j_gene: TRBJ2-7

CDR3aa: ASSLGLAGGVAGELF
v_gene: TRBV27
d_gene: TRBD2
abundance: few
j_gene: TRBJ2-2

CDR3aa: ASSRRGLPALYEQY
v_gene: TRBV21-1
d_gene: -
abundance: few
j_gene: TRBJ2-7

CDR3aa: SARAGNVGEQF
v_gene: TRBV20-1
d_gene: -
abundance: -
j_gene: TRBJ2-1

CDR3aa: ASRSPRDRGLREQY
v_gene: TRBV28
d_gene: TRBD1
abundance: many
j_gene: TRBJ2-7

CDR3aa: ASSLGTAMYEQY
v_gene: TRBV27
d_gene: -
abundance: many
j_gene: TRBJ2-7

CDR3aa: ASTTGVHQPQH
v_gene: TRBV6-2/TRBV6-3
d_gene: TRBD1
abundance: many
j_gene: TRBJ1-5

CDR3aa: ASSFWGLAKGYEQY
v_gene: TRBV27
d_gene: -
abundance: many
j_gene: TRBJ2-7

CDR3aa: ASSPSDRGRNEQY
v_gene: TRBV4-2
d_gene: -
abundance: few
j_gene: TRBJ2-7

CDR3aa: ASTQRRSEYEQY
v_gene: TRBV6-2/TRBV6-3
d_gene: -
abundance: many
j_gene: TRBJ2-7

CDR3aa: ASSPEEEYEQY
v_gene: TRBV7-9
d_gene: -
abundance: many
j_gene: TRBJ2-7

CDR3aa: ASSLTAAGGYGYT
v_gene: TRBV5-1
d_gene: TRBD1
abundance: few
j_gene: TRBJ1-2

CDR3aa: ASSSGLAGEQF
v_gene: TRBV6-6
d_gene: TRBD2
abundance: many
j_gene: TRBJ2-1

CDR3aa: ASSVGTVVSEPQH
v_gene: TRBV9
d_gene: -
abundance: -
j_gene: TRBJ1-5

CDR3aa: ASSLVGSLYGYT
v_gene: TRBV7-9
d_gene: -
abundance: -
j_gene: TRBJ1-2

CDR3aa: ASTGEGELGDTQY
v_gene: TRBV7-9
d_gene: -
abundance: many
j_gene: TRBJ2-3

CDR3aa: ASSLVNAEQF
v_gene: TRBV7-9
d_gene: -
abundance: many
j_gene: TRBJ2-1

CDR3aa: SAMDRDTNYGYT
v_gene: TRBV20-1
d_gene: TRBD1
abundance: few
j_gene: TRBJ1-2

CDR3aa: ASSLSSGELF
v_gene: TRBV12-3/TRBV12-4
d_gene: -
abundance: many
j_gene: TRBJ2-2

CDR3aa: ASSESRWGLAGGTDTQY
v_gene: TRBV6-1
d_gene: TRBD2
abundance: few
j_gene: TRBJ2-3

CDR3aa: ASSPGGGQWTEAF
v_gene: TRBV28
d_gene: -
abundance: -
j_gene: TRBJ1-1

CDR3aa: ASSSPATGSIYTGELF
v_gene: TRBV5-1
d_gene: TRBD1
abundance: few
j_gene: TRBJ2-2

CDR3aa: ASSLMGADPEAF
v_gene: TRBV12-3/TRBV12-4
d_gene: -
abundance: many
j_gene: TRBJ1-1

CDR3aa: ASSLGRIIAGGYGYT
v_gene: TRBV7-9
d_gene: -
abundance: few
j_gene: TRBJ1-2

CDR3aa: ASSPRENYGYT
v_gene: TRBV14
d_gene: -
abundance: many
j_gene: TRBJ1-2

CDR3aa: ASTPGGRIHEQY
v_gene: TRBV28
d_gene: -
abundance: -
j_gene: TRBJ2-7

CDR3aa: ASSLELTSGSDTQY
v_gene: TRBV7-2
d_gene: TRBD2
abundance: many
j_gene: TRBJ2-3

CDR3aa: ASSMPREQPQH
v_gene: TRBV19
d_gene: -
abundance: many
j_gene: TRBJ1-5

CDR3aa: ASNGAGVSQPQH
v_gene: TRBV6-6
d_gene: -
abundance: few
j_gene: TRBJ1-5

CDR3aa: ASSHHEGPPTDTQY
v_gene: TRBV4-3
d_gene: -
abundance: many
j_gene: TRBJ2-3

CDR3aa: ASSYETPSNQPQH
v_gene: TRBV6-2/TRBV6-3
d_gene: -
abundance: -
j_gene: TRBJ1-5

CDR3aa: ASSALGAGDTDTQY
v_gene: TRBV28
d_gene: TRBD2
abundance: -
j_gene: TRBJ2-3